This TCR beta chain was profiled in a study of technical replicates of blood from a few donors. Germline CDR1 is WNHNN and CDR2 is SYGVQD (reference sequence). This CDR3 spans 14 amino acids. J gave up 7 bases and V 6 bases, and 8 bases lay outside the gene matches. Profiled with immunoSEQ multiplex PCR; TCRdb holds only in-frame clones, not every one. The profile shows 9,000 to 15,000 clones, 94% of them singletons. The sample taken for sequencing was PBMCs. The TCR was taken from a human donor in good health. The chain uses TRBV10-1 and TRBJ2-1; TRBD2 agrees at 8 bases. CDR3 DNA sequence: TGCGCCAGCAGCAGCGGGAGTGGCGTGAATGAGCAGTTCTTC. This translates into CASSSGSGVNEQFF.